This note documents a single TCR beta chain sequence. The data were obtained in a study of blood T cell repertoires in COVID-19. Libraries were prepared by immunoSEQ multiplex PCR; TCRdb keeps only in-frame clonotypes and omits some of them. This repertoire shows over 200,000 clones, 80% to 90% found once; its top ten account for 2% to 2.5%. The sequencing input was peripheral blood. The clonotype originates from a middle-aged man who had recovered from COVID-19.

The CDR3: CASRPEGDTQYF. The CDR3 region has the DNA TGTGCCAGCCGCCCGGAGGGGGATACGCAGTATTTT. V and J are TRBV19 and TRBJ2-3, with D perhaps matching TRBD2 (6 bases). CDR3 length: 12 residues. Germline loops: CDR1 LNHDA, CDR2 SQIVND (reference sequence). Trimming took off 9 bases at V and 6 bases at J, with 13 bases between the two ends.